This entry is about one TCR beta chain. A sample-barcoded 5' primer and a J-beta primer mix were used in a second PCR of roughly 7 to 11 cycles. At least 2.5 million CDR3-containing paired-end reads were obtained per sample. TCRdb recomputed calls from the 5' RACE reads with MiXCR, one row per CDR3 protein. The sample lists about 1.7 million distinct CDR3 sequences; 28% were seen once. The source of the sample is a study of blood T cells in healthy people across ages. Study context: About one barcoded beta molecule was captured per two T cells (by template switching).

Individuals who donated were healthy Caucasians from Russia aged about 6 to 90. PBMCs, at least 6 million per sample, were isolated. The sequence derives from a woman under 40 in good health. Sequenced input: blood.

This CDR3 is CSAPTSTSSYEQYF. CDR3 bases: TGCAGTGCTCCTACTAGCACGAGCTCCTACGAGCAGTACTTC. The chain carries TRBV20-1 and TRBJ2-4; the D gene is possibly TRBD2 (6 bases). The J call may be mistaken, given a closer DNA end match to TRBJ2-7. The germline V gene encodes CDR1 DFQATT and CDR2 SNEGSKA (reference sequence). There are 14 residues in the CDR3.